This record concerns one TCR beta chain sequence. Only a few counts were recorded for this clonotype. What this receptor recognizes is not known. No clone much larger than this one lies a single base away; base qualities are absent. CDR1 and CDR2 are read off the germline V gene as MNHEY and SVGAGI. CDR3 length: 13 amino acids, cysteine to phenylalanine. The DNA shown is the 39-base CDR3, in frame from base 1. Between the V and J ends, shortened by 2 bases and 5 bases respectively, the junction contains 9 bases. The data belong to a study of Graves' ophthalmopathy and Graves' hyperthyroidism (dated by TCRdb to 2016 to 2019). Regarding the research as a whole: Peripheral blood was collected before any treatment was given, at the time of initial diagnosis. To explore V-J signatures that distinguish ophthalmopathy from hyperthyroidism, a discovery set of about 99 patients was enrolled, made up of under 50 with ophthalmopathy and some 58 with stable hyperthyroidism. In total, 135 blood samples were TCR-sequenced: fewer than 50 ophthalmopathy, roughly 77 hyperthyroidism and about 17 hyperthyroidism-to-ophthalmopathy patients. In roughly 6 hyperthyroidism patients, the T-cell repertoire of thyroid tissue was compared with the T-cell repertoire of blood. Following sampling, methimazole starting at 30 mg daily was administered to hyperthyroidism patients, and high-dose intravenous methylprednisolone was administered to ophthalmopathy patients. The independent validation cohort included approximately 19 hyperthyroidism patients plus 17 patients who later progressed from hyperthyroidism to ophthalmopathy. The study used signatures of the TCR beta repertoire to tell Graves' ophthalmopathy apart from Graves' hyperthyroidism and to predict which patients would progress to ophthalmopathy.

Ophthalmopathy patients were characterized by moderately to severely active disease, a Clinical Activity Score of at least 3, a NOSPECS grade of at least 4, and a disease duration under 3 months. Anyone with other autoimmune diseases, uncontrolled infections, pregnancy or lactation was excluded from the study. Clinical symptoms, serum thyroxine, TRAb, thyroid ultrasound and orbital computed tomography formed the basis of the diagnosis. Using Ficoll-Paque density gradient centrifugation, PBMCs were isolated from over 8.5 ml of fresh peripheral blood. Total RNA was extracted with Trizol reagent and quality-checked on an Agilent 2100 Bioanalyzer. Results the study describes overall, beyond this receptor: No statistical method was used to set the sample size in advance, and the investigators knew which group each participant was assigned to. In validation, the model predicted ophthalmopathy progression with 70.59% sensitivity and roughly 72% specificity; fewer than 15 predicted patients were CT-confirmed with GO in a median of around 6 months. Most of the expanded thyroid clonotypes with a frequency above 0.001 were also detected in blood, and it was suggested that the thyroid immune response may be reflected by blood repertoires. In cross-validation, the 13-signature model distinguished ophthalmopathy from stable hyperthyroidism with more than 85% sensitivity and 81.08% specificity, while in the test set the corresponding values were about 80% and 75%.

TCR beta CDR3 regions were amplified from RNA transcripts for repertoire sequencing. HTBI primers and the Qiagen OneStep RT-PCR kit were used in a first-round RT-PCR, which was followed by a second-round multiplex PCR, size selection and purification. The libraries underwent paired-end sequencing with 100 bp reads on an Illumina HiSeq2000. Concerning the study's data processing: Reads were processed with SOAPnuke, discarding reads with adapters, uncalled bases, mean Phred below 15, or no exact constant-primer or identifier match. COPE v1.2.5 was used to merge the high-quality paired reads. Each unique nucleotide sequence was treated as a clonotype, and MiTCR v1.1 was used to align the clonotypes to the IMGT TRB V, D and J references. The analysis was limited to V-J combinations with a frequency above 0.0001, which together covered more than 99% of repertoires. For each V-J combination, a TCR clonal expansion and chaos score was defined as the ratio of F50 clonal expansion to chaos observed in the TCRdist matrix. Features were reduced by Welch's t-statistics and random forest to some 13 V-J combinations, which fed a naive Bayes classifier. The Morisita-Horn index was used to measure how similar the thyroid and blood repertoires were. TCRdb ran its own pipeline on the public reads, namely fastp trimming at Q25 and MiXCR clone calling, and kept in-frame beta chains. Each CDR3 protein gets just one entry, which takes the most common genes and DNA from the rows behind it. What appears here as the V and J calls and clone size reflects TCRdb's work, not the paper's. The sample table records about 230,000 distinct CDR3 sequences; less than 55% of these occur just once. The ten largest clones add up to around half of the sample.

This clonotype was sampled from an adult man with Graves' ophthalmopathy. The sequenced material came from peripheral blood. The sequence joins TRBV6-5 to TRBJ1-1; a weak D assignment points to TRBD1 (5 bases agree). This receptor carries the CDR3 CASSYGGTTEAFF. The nucleotide sequence is TGTGCCAGCAGTTACGGGGGAACAACTGAAGCTTTCTTT.